A selection of T cell receptor beta chains follows, all from one sample in a study of blood T cell repertoires in COVID-19. The protocol was immunoSEQ multiplex PCR, while the TCRdb copy is restricted to in-frame clones and leaves out a portion. The sample lists about 460,000 clones, less than 90% seen once, with 6.5% to 8.5% in the top ten. The sequenced material came from PBMCs or T cells enriched from blood (not recorded which). The receptor set was obtained from a woman in her sixties or seventies who had recovered from COVID-19. Both conserved end residues are part of each CDR3.

v_call: TRBV21-1; j_call: TRBJ1-5; cdr3_aa: CATPEMHLHQPQHF
v_call: TRBV11-3; j_call: TRBJ2-2; cdr3_aa: CASSRAGTGAGELFF
v_call: TRBV24-1; j_call: TRBJ2-5; cdr3_aa: CAIPGAGDQETQYF
v_call: TRBV27; j_call: TRBJ1-1; cdr3_aa: CASSSGGWTEAFF
v_call: TRBV25-1; j_call: TRBJ2-1; cdr3_aa: CASSGNLGTSGGPNEQFF
v_call: TRBV3-1/TRBV3-2; j_call: TRBJ2-1; cdr3_aa: CASSLRSGGTDRGNEQFF
v_call: TRBV24-1; j_call: TRBJ2-2; cdr3_aa: CATSDRSLNTGELFF
v_call: TRBV5-4; j_call: TRBJ2-4; cdr3_aa: CASSLTGGANIQYF
v_call: TRBV3-1/TRBV3-2; j_call: TRBJ2-7; cdr3_aa: CASSPAGQGRAEQYF
v_call: TRBV2; j_call: TRBJ2-1; cdr3_aa: CAGGTSSYNEQFF
v_call: TRBV3-1/TRBV3-2; j_call: TRBJ1-2; cdr3_aa: CASAWGTSPNYGYTF
v_call: TRBV5-1; j_call: TRBJ2-5; cdr3_aa: CASSFQAVEETQYF
v_call: TRBV28; j_call: TRBJ2-5; cdr3_aa: CASRILAGGSQTQYF
v_call: TRBV7-9; j_call: TRBJ2-5; cdr3_aa: CASSFSIPVETQYF
v_call: TRBV24-1; j_call: TRBJ1-2; cdr3_aa: CATSDRAFYGYTF
v_call: TRBV2; j_call: TRBJ2-2; cdr3_aa: CASRKEGTGELFF
v_call: TRBV11-2; j_call: TRBJ2-1; cdr3_aa: CASSAGVEGYNEQFF
v_call: TRBV27; j_call: TRBJ2-2; cdr3_aa: CASSYGGGRTGELFF
v_call: TRBV19; j_call: TRBJ1-5; cdr3_aa: CASSWGLTGGGSNQPQHF